This T cell receptor (beta chain) came from a study of shared clonotypes between healthy human individuals. The overall study: Those who served as donors were a couple of women and three men between the ages of 18 and 49. Study-level findings and limits: The donor pool, a small one, limited the genetic and exposure-history diversity represented. Naive subsets tended to show greater estimated richness than memory subsets.

As originally analysed: Quality scores were absent from the junction-only immunoSEQ sequences, so filtering differed. Clones were sequenced by immunoSEQ multiplex PCR, and TCRdb holds only the in-frame ones, with some missing. The D gene and trimming were derived from the DNA, and the V and J assignments and clone size from that table. The sample lists about 2.3 million clones, 85% to 95% seen once, with 0.3% to 0.45% in the top ten. The CDR3 consists of 16 residues. Per the germline V gene, CDR1 is SGDLS and CDR2 is YYNGEE. V lost 2 bases, J lost 3 bases, and 8 bases stayed unmatched. As regards this clone: Its antigen is still unknown.

This chain uses TRBV9 with TRBJ1-2, with TRBD1 identical over 9 bases. The receptor comes from a man aged 18 to 30 in good health. Some clones in this sample may be carry-over from other donors' samples. Sequencing was carried out using naive CD4+ T cells from PBMCs. Stated subset: CD45RA+ positively selected. The CDR3: CASSVISGQGDYGYTF. CDR3 in DNA: TGTGCCAGCAGCGTCATCTCGGGACAGGGCGACTATGGCTACACCTTC.